These 14 T cell receptor beta chains share one sample of origin, sequenced in a study of T cell changes during pregnancy in multiple sclerosis. This table comes from immunoSEQ multiplex PCR, and its TCRdb copy is limited to in-frame clones, with some not included. The sample consists of approximately 80,000 clones, 94% of them appearing once. Material: peripheral blood, obtained in the third trimester of pregnancy. Source of these receptors: a female donor with multiple sclerosis, enrolled in a pregnancy study.

The gene calls are TRBV10-1 and TRBJ1-6; D gene unclear. Germline loops: CDR1 WNHNN, CDR2 SYGVQD (reference sequence). V was pared by 7 bases and J by 8 bases, with 21 bases between. The CDR3 runs to 16 residues. The DNA of the CDR3 is TGCGCCAGCACCCCTGCACGGGGTCAAAGGGATTCACCCCTCCACTTT. Amino acids: CASTPARGQRDSPLHF.

The chain links TRBV10-3 to TRBJ1-2; no firm D call. Germline values: CDR1 ENHRY, CDR2 SYGVKD. This CDR3 contains 15 residues. V was pared by 0 bases and J by 4 bases, with 12 bases between. CDR3 bases: TGTGCCATCAGTGAGTCAGCGGGTCACCCCTATGGCTACACCTTC. Protein sequence: CAISESAGHPYGYTF.

The rearrangement uses TRBV6-5 and TRBJ2-1; D gene unclear. The germline gives CDR1 MNHEY, CDR2 SVGAGI. The germline V and J ends were trimmed by 4 bases and 6 bases, with 7 bases remaining between them. CDR3 size: 12 residues. The chain's CDR3 is CASSLSGNEQFF. As DNA, the CDR3 is TGTGCCAGCAGTTTGTCCGGCAATGAGCAGTTCTTC.

The chain employs TRBV5-1 and TRBJ2-2; 8 bases agree with TRBD2. CDR3 length: 14 residues. Unmatched junction bases numbered 5, after V lost 4 bases and J lost 6 bases. Germline loops: CDR1 SGHRS, CDR2 YFSETQ. The CDR3 coding sequence is TGCGCCAGCAGCACTAGCGGAACTCCCGGGGAGCTGTTTTTT. Its translation is CASSTSGTPGELFF.

This chain joins TRBV6-5 and TRBJ2-7, with 9 bases aligning to TRBD1. This CDR3 comprises 14 residues. In germline, CDR1 is MNHEY, CDR2 SVGAGI. Trimming cost V 6 bases and J 3 bases; bases outside gene matches: 6. CDR3 loop: CASSQGQGSYEQYF. The CDR3 DNA reads TGTGCCAGCAGCCAGGGACAGGGAAGCTACGAGCAGTACTTC.

The V call is TRBV5-4, the J call TRBJ2-2, with 11 positions matching TRBD2. The CDR3 covers 17 residues. V trimming: 4 bases; J trimming: 6 bases; junction bases outside the gene matches: 11. Germline V lookup: CDR1 SGHNT, CDR2 YYREEE (reference sequence). CDR3 sequence reads: CASSPPTSGVTSGELFF. The CDR3, as DNA: TGTGCCAGCAGCCCACCGACTAGCGGGGTCACTTCCGGGGAGCTGTTTTTT.

This chain joins TRBV5-1 and TRBJ1-5, with a possible D match to TRBD1 (5 bases). The V gene's germline CDR1 is SGHRS and CDR2 YFSETQ. V shed 1 base and J shed 5 bases, with 7 bases lying between them. The CDR3 runs 13 residues. The CDR3: CASSLSTDQPQHF. CDR3 bases: TGCGCCAGCAGCTTGTCGACAGATCAGCCCCAGCATTTT.

The rearrangement links TRBV10-3 to TRBJ1-1; D gene unclear. This CDR3 spans 13 amino acids. The V end lost 7 bases, the J end lost 6 bases, and 15 bases lay between the germline ends. The germline V gene encodes CDR1 ENHRY and CDR2 SYGVKD. The CDR3 sequence: CAITLGLGSEAFF. The CDR3, as DNA: TGTGCCATCACCCTGGGCCTGGGCTCTGAAGCTTTCTTT.

The chain recombines TRBV7-2 with TRBJ2-7, with D unclear. Trimming stripped 5 bases from V and 0 bases from J, with 5 bases between. CDR3 length: 12 amino acids. Germline CDR1 reads SGHTA; CDR2 reads FQGNSA. The CDR3 region is CASSPSSYEQYF. In DNA form, the CDR3 reads TGTGCCAGCAGCCCCAGCTCCTACGAGCAGTACTTC.

The chain is built from TRBV7-2 and TRBJ2-2; 10 bases line up with TRBD1. The CDR3 spans 16 residues. CDR1 and CDR2 from the germline V gene are SGHTA and FQGNSA. The V segment lost 3 bases and the J segment 4 bases; nucleotides outside the gene matches: 5. The CDR3 region is CASSFRTGGGTGELFF. The CDR3 region has the DNA TGTGCCAGCAGCTTCAGGACAGGGGGGGGCACCGGGGAGCTGTTTTTT.

The chain couples TRBV5-5 to TRBJ1-2; 10 bases align to TRBD1. CDR1 and CDR2 (germline): SGHKS, YYEKEE (reference sequence). This CDR3 comprises 15 residues. Trimming removed 5 bases from V and 7 bases from J; junction bases left unmatched: 11. CDR3 loop: CASRSWDRGLPGYTF. CDR3 DNA sequence: TGTGCCAGCAGATCCTGGGACAGGGGATTGCCTGGCTACACCTTC.

V and J are TRBV7-9 and TRBJ1-2; 8 bases match TRBD1. The CDR3 contains 14 residues. Unmatched junction bases numbered 8, after V lost 7 bases and J lost 4 bases. The V gene's germline CDR1 is SEHNR and CDR2 FQNEAQ (reference sequence). CDR3 nucleotide sequence: TGTGCCAGCACGAAAGGACAGGGAGTCTATGGCTACACCTTC. Translating it yields CASTKGQGVYGYTF.

The V call is TRBV9, the J call TRBJ2-7, with TRBD1 as a possible D gene (6 bases). Germline CDR1 SGDLS, CDR2 YYNGEE. The CDR3 sequence is 13 residues long. The V and J ends lost 4 bases and 9 bases respectively, with 17 bases between them. The CDR3 bases are TGTGCCAGCAGCCCCCTCCTTAGGGGGATGCAGTACTTC. Residues: CASSPLLRGMQYF.

V gene TRBV27 combines with J gene TRBJ1-6, with a weak D call TRBD1 (5 bases). The CDR3 runs to 15 residues. V was cut by 2 bases and J by 6 bases, with 11 bases left in between. The V gene's germline CDR1 is MNHEY and CDR2 SMNVEV (reference sequence). DNA of the CDR3: TGTGCCAGCAGTTTACTGTCGGGGGGTAATTCACCCCTCCACTTT. It encodes CASSLLSGGNSPLHF.